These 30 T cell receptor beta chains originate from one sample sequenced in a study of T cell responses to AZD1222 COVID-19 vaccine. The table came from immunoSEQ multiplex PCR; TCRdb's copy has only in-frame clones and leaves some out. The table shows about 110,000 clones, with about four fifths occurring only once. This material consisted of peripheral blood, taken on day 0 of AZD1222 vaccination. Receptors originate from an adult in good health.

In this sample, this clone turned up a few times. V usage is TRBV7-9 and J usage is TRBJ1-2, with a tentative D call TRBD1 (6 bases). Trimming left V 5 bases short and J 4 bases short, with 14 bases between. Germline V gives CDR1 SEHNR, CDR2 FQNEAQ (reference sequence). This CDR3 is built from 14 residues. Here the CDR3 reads CASSRRGLAYGYTF. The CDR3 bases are TGTGCCAGCAGCCGCAGGGGTCTCGCCTATGGCTACACCTTC.

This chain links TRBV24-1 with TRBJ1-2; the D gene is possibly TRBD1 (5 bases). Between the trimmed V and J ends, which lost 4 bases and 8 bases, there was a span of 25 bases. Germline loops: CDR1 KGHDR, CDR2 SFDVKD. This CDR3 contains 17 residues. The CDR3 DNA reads TGTGCCACCAGTGACCCTTCTTCCAGGGACCCAACAACGGGCTACACCTTC. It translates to CATSDPSSRDPTTGYTF.

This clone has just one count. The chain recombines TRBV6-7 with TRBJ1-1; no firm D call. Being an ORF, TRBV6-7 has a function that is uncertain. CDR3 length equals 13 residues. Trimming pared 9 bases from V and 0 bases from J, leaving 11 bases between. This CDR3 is CASSIVLNTEAFF. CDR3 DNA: TGTGCCAGTTCGATCGTCCTGAACACTGAAGCTTTCTTT.

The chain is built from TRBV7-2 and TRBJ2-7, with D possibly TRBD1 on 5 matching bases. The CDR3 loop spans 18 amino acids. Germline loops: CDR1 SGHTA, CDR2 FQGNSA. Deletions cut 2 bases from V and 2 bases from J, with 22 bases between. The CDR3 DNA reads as TGTGCCAGCAGCTTACCACCCAGGGTGGGATCTAAACCCTACGAGCAGTACTTC. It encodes CASSLPPRVGSKPYEQYF.

The chain's CDR3 is CASSPLGQVGAEAFF. The CDR3 DNA is TGTGCCAGCAGTCCGCTAGGACAGGTGGGCGCTGAAGCTTTCTTT. This sequence joins TRBV28 and TRBJ1-1; 7 nucleotides match TRBD1. The V gene end was trimmed by 5 bases and the J gene end by 6 bases; junction bases not matched to a gene: 12. The CDR3 is 15 amino acids. Germline-derived CDR1 and CDR2 are MDHEN and SYDVKM. Using reference TRBV28 and TRBJ1-1 for the parts outside the CDR3, the full variable domain is DVKVTQSSRYLVKRTGEKVFLECVQDMDHENMFWYRQDPGLGLRLIYFSYDVKMKEKGDIPEGYSVSREKKERFSLILESASTNQTSMYLCASSPLGQVGAEAFFGQGTRLTVV.

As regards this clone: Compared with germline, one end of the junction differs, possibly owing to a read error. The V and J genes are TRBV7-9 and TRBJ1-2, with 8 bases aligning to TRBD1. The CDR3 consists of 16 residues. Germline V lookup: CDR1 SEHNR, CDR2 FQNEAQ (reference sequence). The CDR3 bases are TGTGCCAGCAGTTTAGGAGGACAGGGAGGGTTATATGGCTACACCTTC. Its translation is CASSLGGQGGLYGYTF.

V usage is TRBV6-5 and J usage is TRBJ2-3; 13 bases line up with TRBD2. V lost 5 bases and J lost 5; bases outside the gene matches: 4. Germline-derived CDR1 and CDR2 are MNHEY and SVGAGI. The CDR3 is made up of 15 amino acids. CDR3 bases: TGTGCCAGCAGTCGTACTAGCGGGGGGGGAGATACGCAGTATTTT. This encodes CASSRTSGGGDTQYF.

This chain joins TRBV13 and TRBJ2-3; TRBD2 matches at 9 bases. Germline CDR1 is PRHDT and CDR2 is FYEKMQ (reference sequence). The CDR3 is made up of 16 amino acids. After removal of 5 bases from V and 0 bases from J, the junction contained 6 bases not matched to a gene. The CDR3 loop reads CASSLRLAVSTDTQYF. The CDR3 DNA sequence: TGTGCCAGCAGCCTCCGACTAGCGGTTAGCACAGATACGCAGTATTTT. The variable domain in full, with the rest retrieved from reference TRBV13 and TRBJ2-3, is AAGVIQSPRHLIKEKRETATLKCYPIPRHDTVYWYQQGPGQDPQFLISFYEKMQSDKGSIPDRFSAQQFSDYHSELNMSSLELGDSALYFCASSLRLAVSTDTQYFGPGTRLTVL.

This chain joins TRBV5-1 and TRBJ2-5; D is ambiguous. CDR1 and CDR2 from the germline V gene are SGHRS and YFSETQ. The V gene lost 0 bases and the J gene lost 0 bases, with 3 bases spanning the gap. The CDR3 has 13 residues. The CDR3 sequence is CASSLGYQETQYF. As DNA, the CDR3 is TGCGCCAGCAGCTTGGGTTACCAAGAGACCCAGTACTTC.

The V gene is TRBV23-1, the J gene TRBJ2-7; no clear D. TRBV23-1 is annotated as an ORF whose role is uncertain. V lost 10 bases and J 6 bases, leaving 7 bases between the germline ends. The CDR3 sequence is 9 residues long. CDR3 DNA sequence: TGCGCCATCTCGGGCGAGCAGTACTTC. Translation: CAISGEQYF.

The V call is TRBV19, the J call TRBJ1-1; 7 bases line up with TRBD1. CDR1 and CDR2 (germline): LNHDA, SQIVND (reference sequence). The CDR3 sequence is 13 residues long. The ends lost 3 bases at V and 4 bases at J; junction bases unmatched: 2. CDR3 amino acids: CASSMTGLTEAFF. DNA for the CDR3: TGTGCCAGTAGTATGACAGGGCTCACTGAAGCTTTCTTT.

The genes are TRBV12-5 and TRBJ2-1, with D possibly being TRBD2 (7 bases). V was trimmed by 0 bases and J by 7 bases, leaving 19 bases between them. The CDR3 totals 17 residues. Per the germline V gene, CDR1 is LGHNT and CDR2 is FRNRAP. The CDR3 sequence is CASGLVRGGRATNEQFF. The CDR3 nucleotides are TGTGCTAGTGGTTTGGTACGAGGGGGGAGGGCCACTAATGAGCAGTTCTTC.

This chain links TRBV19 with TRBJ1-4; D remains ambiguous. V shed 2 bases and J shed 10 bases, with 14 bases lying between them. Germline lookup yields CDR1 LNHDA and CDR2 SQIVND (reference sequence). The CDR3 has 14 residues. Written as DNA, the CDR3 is TGTGCCAGTAGTATATTGGGAGCCGGAGGAAAACTGTTTTTT. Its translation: CASSILGAGGKLFF.

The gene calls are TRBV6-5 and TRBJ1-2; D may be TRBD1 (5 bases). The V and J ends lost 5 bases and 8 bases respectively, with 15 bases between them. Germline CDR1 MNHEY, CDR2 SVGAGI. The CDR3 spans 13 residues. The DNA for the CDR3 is TGTGCCAGCAGTCTCCGGGAACAGGAGGGCTACACCTTC. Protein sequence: CASSLREQEGYTF.

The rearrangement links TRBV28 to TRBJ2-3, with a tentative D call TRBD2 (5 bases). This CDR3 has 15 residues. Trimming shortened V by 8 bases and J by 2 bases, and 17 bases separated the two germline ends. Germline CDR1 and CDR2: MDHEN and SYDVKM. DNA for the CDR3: TGTGCCAGCCGTGGTGAGCGGCAATACACAGATACGCAGTATTTT. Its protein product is CASRGERQYTDTQYF.

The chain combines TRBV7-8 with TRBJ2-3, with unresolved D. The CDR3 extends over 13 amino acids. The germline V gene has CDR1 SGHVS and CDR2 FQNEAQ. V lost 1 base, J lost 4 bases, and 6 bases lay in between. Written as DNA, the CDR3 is TGTGCCAGCAGCTTAGTCGCAGCAGATACGCAGTATTTT. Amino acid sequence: CASSLVAADTQYF. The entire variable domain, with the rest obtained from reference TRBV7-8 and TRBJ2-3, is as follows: GAGVSQSPRYKVAKRGQDVALRCDPISGHVSLFWYQQALGQGPEFLTYFQNEAQLDKSGLPSDRFFAERPEGSVSTLKIQRTQQEDSAVYLCASSLVAADTQYFGPGTRLTVL.

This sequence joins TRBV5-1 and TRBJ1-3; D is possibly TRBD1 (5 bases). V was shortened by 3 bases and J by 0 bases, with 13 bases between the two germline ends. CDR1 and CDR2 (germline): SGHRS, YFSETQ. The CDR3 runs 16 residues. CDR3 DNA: TGCGCCAGCAGCTGGGGCCAGGCCAACTCTGGAAACACCATATATTTT. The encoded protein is CASSWGQANSGNTIYF.

CDR3 amino acids: CASSVGTSGRVGTDTQYF. The CDR3 DNA sequence: TGTGCCAGCAGCGTTGGGACTAGCGGGAGGGTCGGGACAGATACGCAGTATTTT. This chain uses TRBV9 with TRBJ2-3; TRBD2 matches 16 bases. Germline V lookup: CDR1 SGDLS, CDR2 YYNGEE. The CDR3 spans 18 residues. The V gene end was trimmed by 2 bases and the J gene end by 3 bases; junction bases not matched to a gene: 6.

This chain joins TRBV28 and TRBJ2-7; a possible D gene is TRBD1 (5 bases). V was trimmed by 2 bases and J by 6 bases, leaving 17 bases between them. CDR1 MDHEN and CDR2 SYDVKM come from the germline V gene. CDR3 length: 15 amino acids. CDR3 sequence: CASSLPLLGHSEQYF. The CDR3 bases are TGTGCCAGCAGTTTACCCTTGTTAGGACATTCCGAGCAGTACTTC.

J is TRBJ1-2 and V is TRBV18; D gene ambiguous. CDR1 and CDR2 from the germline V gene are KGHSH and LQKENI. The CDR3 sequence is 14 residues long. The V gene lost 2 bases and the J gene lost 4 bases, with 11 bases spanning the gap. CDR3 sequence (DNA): TGTGCCAGCTCACCAATGAGGGTGAGCTATGGCTACACCTTC. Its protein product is CASSPMRVSYGYTF.

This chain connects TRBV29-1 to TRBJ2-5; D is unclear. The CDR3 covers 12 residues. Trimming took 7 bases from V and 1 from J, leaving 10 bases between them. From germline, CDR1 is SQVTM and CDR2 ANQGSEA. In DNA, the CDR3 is TGCAGCGCCGGAGAAGCCCAAGAGACCCAGTACTTC. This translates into CSAGEAQETQYF. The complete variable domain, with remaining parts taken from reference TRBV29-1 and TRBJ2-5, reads SAVISQKPSRDICQRGTSLTIQCQVDSQVTMMFWYRQQPGQSLTLIATANQGSEATYESGFVIDKFPISRPNLTFSTLTVSNMSPEDSSIYLCSAGEAQETQYFGPGTRLLVL.

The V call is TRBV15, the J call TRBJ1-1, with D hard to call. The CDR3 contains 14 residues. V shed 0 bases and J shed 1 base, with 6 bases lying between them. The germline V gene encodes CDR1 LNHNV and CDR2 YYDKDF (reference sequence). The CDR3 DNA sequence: TGTGCCACCAGCAGAGATAGCGAGAACACTGAAGCTTTCTTT. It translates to CATSRDSENTEAFF.

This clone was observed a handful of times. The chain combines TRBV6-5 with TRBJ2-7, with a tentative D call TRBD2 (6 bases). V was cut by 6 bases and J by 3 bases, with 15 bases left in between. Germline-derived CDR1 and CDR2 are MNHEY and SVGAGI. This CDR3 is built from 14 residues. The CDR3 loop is CASRYEGGDYEQYF. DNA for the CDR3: TGTGCCAGCAGATACGAGGGAGGCGACTACGAGCAGTACTTC.

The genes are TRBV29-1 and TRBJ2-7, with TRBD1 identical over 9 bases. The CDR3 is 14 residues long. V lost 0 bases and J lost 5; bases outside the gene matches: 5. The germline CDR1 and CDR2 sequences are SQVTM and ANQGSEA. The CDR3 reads CSVEDGTGNDEQYF. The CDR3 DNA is TGCAGCGTTGAAGACGGGACAGGGAACGACGAGCAGTACTTC.

CDR3 protein: CASSPGTGEGYTF. CDR3 nucleotides: TGTGCCAGCAGTCCCGGGACAGGGGAAGGCTACACCTTC. The gene calls are TRBV28 and TRBJ1-2, with 10 bases fitting TRBD1. There are 13 residues in the CDR3. CDR1 and CDR2 (germline): MDHEN, SYDVKM. V was pared by 5 bases and J by 8 bases, with 5 bases of the junction left unmatched.

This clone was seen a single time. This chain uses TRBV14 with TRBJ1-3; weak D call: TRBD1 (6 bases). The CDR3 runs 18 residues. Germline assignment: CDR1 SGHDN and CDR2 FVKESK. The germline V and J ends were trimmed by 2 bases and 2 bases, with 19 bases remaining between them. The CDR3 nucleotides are TGTGCCAGCAGCCAATTCCCGGGGGCCCTAGGGACTGGAAACACCATATATTTT. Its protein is CASSQFPGALGTGNTIYF.

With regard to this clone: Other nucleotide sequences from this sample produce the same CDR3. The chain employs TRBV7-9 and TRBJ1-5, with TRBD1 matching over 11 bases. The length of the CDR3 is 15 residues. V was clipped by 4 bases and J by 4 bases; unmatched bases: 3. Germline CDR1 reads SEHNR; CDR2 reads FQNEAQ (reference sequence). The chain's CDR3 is CASSSGTGGNQPQHF. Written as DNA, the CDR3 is TGTGCCAGCAGCTCCGGGACAGGGGGGAATCAGCCCCAGCATTTT.

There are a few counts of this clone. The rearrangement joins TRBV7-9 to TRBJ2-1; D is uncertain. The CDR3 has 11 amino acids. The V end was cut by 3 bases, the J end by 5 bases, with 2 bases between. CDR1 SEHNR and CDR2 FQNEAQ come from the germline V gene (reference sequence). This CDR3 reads CASSLDNEQFF. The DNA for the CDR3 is TGTGCCAGCAGCTTGGACAATGAGCAGTTCTTC.

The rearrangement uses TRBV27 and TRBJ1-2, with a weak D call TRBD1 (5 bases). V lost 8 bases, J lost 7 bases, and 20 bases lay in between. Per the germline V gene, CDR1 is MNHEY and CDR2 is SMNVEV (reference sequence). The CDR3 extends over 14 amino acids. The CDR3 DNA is TGTGCCAGCCGTTACCAGGGTCAGGGATTTGGCTACACCTTC. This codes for CASRYQGQGFGYTF.

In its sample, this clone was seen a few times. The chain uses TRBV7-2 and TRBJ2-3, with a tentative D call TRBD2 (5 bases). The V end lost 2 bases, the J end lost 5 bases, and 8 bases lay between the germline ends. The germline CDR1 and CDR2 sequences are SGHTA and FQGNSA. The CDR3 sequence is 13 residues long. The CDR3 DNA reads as TGTGCCAGCAGCTTATCCCGGGGAGATACGCAGTATTTT. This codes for CASSLSRGDTQYF.